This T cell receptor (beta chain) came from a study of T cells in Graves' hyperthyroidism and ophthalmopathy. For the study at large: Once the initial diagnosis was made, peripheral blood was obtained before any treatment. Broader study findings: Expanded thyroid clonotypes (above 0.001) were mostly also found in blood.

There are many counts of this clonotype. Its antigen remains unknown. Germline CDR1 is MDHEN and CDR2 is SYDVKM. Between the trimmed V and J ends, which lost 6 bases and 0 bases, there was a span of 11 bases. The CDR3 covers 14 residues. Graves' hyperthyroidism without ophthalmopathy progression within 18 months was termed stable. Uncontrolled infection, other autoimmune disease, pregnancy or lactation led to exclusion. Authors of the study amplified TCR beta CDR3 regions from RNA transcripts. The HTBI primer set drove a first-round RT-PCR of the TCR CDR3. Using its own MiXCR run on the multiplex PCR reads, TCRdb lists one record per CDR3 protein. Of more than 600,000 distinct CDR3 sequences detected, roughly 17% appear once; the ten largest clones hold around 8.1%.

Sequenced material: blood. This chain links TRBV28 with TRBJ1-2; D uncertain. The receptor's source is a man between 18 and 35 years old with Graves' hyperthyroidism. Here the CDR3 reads CASRPDAPNYGYTF. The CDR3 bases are TGTGCCAGCAGACCAGACGCCCCTAACTATGGCTACACCTTC.